This T cell receptor (beta chain) was recorded in a study of graft-versus-host responses after intestinal transplantation. Study background: Transplants were multivisceral, liver-intestinal, or isolated intestinal. Induction using anti-thymocyte globulin, followed by tacrolimus and steroids for 2 to 4 years, was given to all recipients. Study results and limitations: Some GvH clones were seen earlier in gut or blood, suggesting intestinal origin. Maximum circulating GvH clone levels tracked with early post-transplant HvG decreases.

Concerning this clone itself: No antigen is known for it.

Assay: immunoSEQ multiplex PCR; the TCRdb copy retains only in-frame clones and omits some. The repertoire includes some 45,000 clones, over 75% of them detected once, and nearly 4.5% sits in the top ten. CDR3 length: 13 residues. With 5 bases removed from V and 4 bases from J, the gap between germline ends came to 12 bases. The V gene's germline CDR1 is SGHTA and CDR2 FQGNSA. The chain couples TRBV7-2 to TRBJ2-7; D possibly corresponds to TRBD1 (5 bases). The receptor comes from a human patient who received an intestinal transplant, so some T cells may come from the graft donor. The source material was PBMCs, sampled 524 days after transplant. CDR3 in amino acids: CASSPARAYEQYF. The CDR3 DNA reads as TGTGCCAGCAGCCCAGCCAGGGCGTACGAGCAGTACTTC.